The 5 T cell receptor beta chains below were found in one sample sequenced in a study of shared clonotypes between healthy human individuals (dated by TCRdb to 2020 to 2021). The library was made by the immunoSEQ multiplex PCR assay. TCRdb obtained this table from immuneACCESS and retained in-frame rearrangements with V and J assigned. These tables miss some clones; where compared with another copy, unresolved V genes account for less than half of the shortfall, and the remainder is unexplained. Counted in this sample were about a million clones; about 80% of them appeared once. The ten largest account for about 1.5% of the sample. Sample: memory CD4+ T cells sorted from blood. What this sample's cell subset or site label stands for: CD45RA-negative fraction. The receptors were gathered from a man aged 18 to 30 in good health.

The V call is TRBV7-2, the J call TRBJ2-3; D perhaps matches TRBD2 (7 bases). The CDR3 consists of 19 residues. Germline V gives CDR1 SGHTA, CDR2 FQGNSA. V was pared by 1 base and J by 0 bases, with 20 bases between. This CDR3 is CASSLGPRGGPRSTDTQYF. In DNA, the CDR3 is TGTGCCAGCAGCTTAGGTCCGAGGGGGGGCCCGAGAAGCACAGATACGCAGTATTTT.

This CDR3 is CASSLHPGLAGSYEQYF. DNA of the CDR3: TGTGCCAGCAGTTTACATCCCGGACTAGCGGGATCCTACGAGCAGTACTTC. This chain links TRBV28 with TRBJ2-7, with 12 bases identical to TRBD2. V shed 2 bases, J shed 1 base, and the junction held 6 bases outside the gene matches. The germline V gene has CDR1 MDHEN and CDR2 SYDVKM. This CDR3 has 17 amino acids.

The rearrangement uses TRBV11-2 and TRBJ1-6; D uncertain. The germline V and J ends were trimmed by 2 bases and 6 bases, with 5 bases remaining between them. Germline CDR1 and CDR2: SGHAT and FQNNGV. The CDR3 has 13 amino acids. CDR3: CASSLPGNSPLHF. CDR3 coding DNA: TGTGCCAGCAGCTTACCGGGTAATTCACCCCTCCACTTT. The whole variable domain, filled in from reference TRBV11-2 and TRBJ1-6, reads EAGVAQSPRYKIIEKRQSVAFWCNPISGHATLYWYQQILGQGPKLLIQFQNNGVVDDSQLPKDRFSAERLKGVDSTLKIQPAKLEDSAVYLCASSLPGNSPLHFGNGTRLTVT.

The V call is TRBV6-6, the J call TRBJ1-1; no clear D. CDR1 is MNHNY, CDR2 SVGAGI, per germline (reference sequence). V was trimmed by 6 bases and J by 4 bases, leaving 12 bases between them. The CDR3 extends over 13 amino acids. For the CDR3, the DNA is TGTGCCAGCAGCCTAATACAGAGCACTGAAGCTTTCTTT. The encoded protein is CASSLIQSTEAFF.

The V gene is TRBV19, the J gene TRBJ1-5; D is undetermined. This CDR3 contains 15 residues. The V gene's germline CDR1 is LNHDA and CDR2 SQIVND (reference sequence). V lost 5 bases and J 3 bases, leaving 14 bases between the germline ends. This CDR3 is CASSQTPGVNQPQHF. For the CDR3, the DNA is TGTGCCAGTAGTCAAACCCCCGGGGTCAATCAGCCCCAGCATTTT.